This TCR beta chain derives from a study of blood T cell repertoires in COVID-19. About the study: From the United States, Italy and Spain came samples of acute and convalescent COVID-19.

Only a few counts were recorded for this clone. CDR3 size: 14 residues. Germline loops: CDR1 MNHEY, CDR2 SVGAGI. The ends were cut back, 6 bases at V and 4 bases at J, with 12 bases in the middle. The protocol was immunoSEQ multiplex PCR, while the TCRdb copy is restricted to in-frame clones and leaves out a portion. The sample shows 150,000 to 200,000 clones, around 86% of them seen only once. The sequencing input was peripheral blood. The rearrangement links TRBV6-5 to TRBJ1-4; D unclear. The receptor was isolated from a man aged 50-60 years with active or convalescent COVID-19. The CDR3 bases are TGTGCCAGCAGAGGGAGGGAGGGTAATGAAAAACTGTTTTTT. Translating gives CASRGREGNEKLFF.